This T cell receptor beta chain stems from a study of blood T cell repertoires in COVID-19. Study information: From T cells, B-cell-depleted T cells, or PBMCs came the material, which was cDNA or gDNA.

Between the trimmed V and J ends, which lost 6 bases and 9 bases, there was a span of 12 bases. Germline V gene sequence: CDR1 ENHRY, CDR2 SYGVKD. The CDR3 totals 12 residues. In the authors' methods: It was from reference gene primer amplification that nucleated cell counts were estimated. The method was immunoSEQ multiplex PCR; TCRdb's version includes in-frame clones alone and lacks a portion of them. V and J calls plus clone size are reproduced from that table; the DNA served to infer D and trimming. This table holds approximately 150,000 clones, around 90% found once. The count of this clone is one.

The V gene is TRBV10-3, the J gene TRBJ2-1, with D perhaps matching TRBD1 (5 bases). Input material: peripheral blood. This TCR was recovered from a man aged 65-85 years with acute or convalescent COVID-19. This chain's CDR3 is CAIRGPDGEQFF. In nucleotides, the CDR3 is TGTGCCATCAGGGGGCCCGACGGTGAGCAGTTCTTC.